This T cell receptor (beta chain) was sequenced during a study of shared clonotypes between healthy human individuals. Study summary: The cohort had two women and a few men, ages 18 to 49.

V was cut by 2 bases and J by 0 bases, with 16 bases left in between. The CDR3 runs 17 residues. Germline CDR1 MDHEN, CDR2 SYDVKM. Samples underwent the assay at deep level. The data were produced by immunoSEQ multiplex PCR, yet TCRdb's version contains in-frame clones alone and is incomplete. The data contain around 450,000 clones, roughly 80% of them singletons. Unsorted samples used tens of millions of PBMCs for genomic DNA. Input material: PBMCs. The TCR was taken from a woman in her thirties or forties in good health. Some clones in this sample may be carry-over from other donors' samples. The rearrangement uses TRBV28 and TRBJ1-1, with a possible D match to TRBD1 (5 bases). CDR3 bases: TGTGCCAGCAGTTTACCCCAACCGACAGCCCTGAACACTGAAGCTTTCTTT. As protein: CASSLPQPTALNTEAFF.